The sequence of this T cell receptor (beta chain) was determined in a study of follicular helper T cells after annual influenza vaccination. Study summary: Some donors were sampled over the 2013-2014, 2014-2015 and 2015-2016 vaccinations. Overall study results and limits: Most later recoveries of Day 7 ICOS+CD38+ clones were ICOS-CD38- cTfh.

Documented time point: 2015-2016 season, pre-vaccination. Excluded were substance abuse, HIV/AIDS, active cancer, immunomodulatory drugs and active illness. In the case of this clone: The antigen is not known.

Profiled with immunoSEQ multiplex PCR; TCRdb holds only in-frame clones, not every one. The repertoire has under 9,500 clones, roughly 90% of them found once; the top ten carry more than 0.4%. Trimming removed 6 bases at V and 5 bases at J, with 7 bases between. Germline V gene sequence: CDR1 MDHEN, CDR2 SYDVKM. The CDR3 contains 12 residues. The sample here was CXCR5+ CD38- circulating T follicular helper cells from blood, taken on the day of influenza vaccination. As to subset: circulating Tfh, non-naive CD4+CXCR5+PD-1+ (ICOS+CD38+ or ICOS-CD38-). The sequence was collected from an adult who received the influenza vaccine. The rearrangement uses TRBV28 and TRBJ1-4; D unclear. The DNA of the CDR3 is TGTGCCAGCAGGATGGGGAATGAAAAACTGTTTTTT. This translates into CASRMGNEKLFF.